The TCR beta chain described here comes from a study of blood T cell repertoires in COVID-19. Study in general: T cells, B-cell-depleted T cells, or PBMCs provided the cDNA or gDNA that served as material.

Data came from immunoSEQ multiplex PCR; TCRdb stores just in-frame clones and leaves some out. The data show about 97,000 clones, around 90% seen once. Trimming left V 4 bases short and J 8 bases short, with 11 bases between. The germline CDR1 and CDR2 sequences are SEHNR and FQNEAQ (reference sequence). The CDR3 loop spans 12 amino acids. The source of this sequence is a man aged 50-59 years with active COVID-19. The sequenced sample consisted of peripheral blood. This chain connects TRBV7-9 to TRBJ1-2; D ambiguous. The CDR3 spells CASSSLFLGYTF. DNA of the CDR3: TGTGCCAGCAGCTCCCTTTTCCTGGGCTACACCTTC. Using reference TRBV7-9 and TRBJ1-2 for the parts outside the CDR3, the full variable domain is DTGVSQNPRHKITKRGQNVTFRCDPISEHNRLYWYRQTLGQGPEFLTYFQNEAQLEKSRLLSDRFSAERPKGSFSTLEIQRTEQGDSAMYLCASSSLFLGYTFGSGTRLTVV.